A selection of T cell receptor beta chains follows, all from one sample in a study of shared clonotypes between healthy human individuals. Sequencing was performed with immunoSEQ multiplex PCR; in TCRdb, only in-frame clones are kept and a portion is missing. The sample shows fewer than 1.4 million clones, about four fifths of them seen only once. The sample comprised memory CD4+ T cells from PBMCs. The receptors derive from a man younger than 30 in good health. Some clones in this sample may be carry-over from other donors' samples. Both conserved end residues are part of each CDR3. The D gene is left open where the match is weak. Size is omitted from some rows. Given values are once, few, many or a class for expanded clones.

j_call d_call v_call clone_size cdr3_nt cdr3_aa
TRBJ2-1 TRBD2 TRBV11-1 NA TGTGCCAGCAGCTTACAGCCGGGACTAGGCTCCTACAATGAGCAGTTCTTC CASSLQPGLGSYNEQFF
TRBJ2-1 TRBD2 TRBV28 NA TGTGCCAGCAGTTCCAAGGGCTGGACTAGCGGAGGGGGCTACAATGAGCAGTTCTTC CASSSKGWTSGGGYNEQFF
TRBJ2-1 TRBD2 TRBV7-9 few TGTGCCAGCAGCCCGGGACTAGCGGGACGCAATGAGCAGTTCTTC CASSPGLAGRNEQFF
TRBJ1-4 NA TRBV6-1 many TGTGCCAGCAGTGAAGGACAGGTCCTTGGGGAAAAACTGTTTTTT CASSEGQVLGEKLFF
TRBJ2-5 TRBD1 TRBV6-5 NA TGTGCCAGCAGTTATAACAGGGGAGAGACCCAGTACTTC CASSYNRGETQYF
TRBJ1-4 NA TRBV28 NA TGTGCCAGTAAGGGATCGTATAATGAAAAACTGTTTTTT CASKGSYNEKLFF
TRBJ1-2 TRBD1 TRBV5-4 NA TGTGCCAGCAGCTTCCAGACAGGGACCCATGGCTACACCTTC CASSFQTGTHGYTF
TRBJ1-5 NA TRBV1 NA TGCACCAGCAGCCAAGAGTTGAGACAGGTGAACAATCAGCCCCAGCATTTT CTSSQELRQVNNQPQHF
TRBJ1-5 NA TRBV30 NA TGTGCCTGGAGTGTGGGGGGGCGCTACCAGCCCCAGCATTTT CAWSVGGRYQPQHF
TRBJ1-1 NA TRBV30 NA TGTGCCTGGAGTGTATTAGGGGGAATTGAAGCTTTCTTT CAWSVLGGIEAFF